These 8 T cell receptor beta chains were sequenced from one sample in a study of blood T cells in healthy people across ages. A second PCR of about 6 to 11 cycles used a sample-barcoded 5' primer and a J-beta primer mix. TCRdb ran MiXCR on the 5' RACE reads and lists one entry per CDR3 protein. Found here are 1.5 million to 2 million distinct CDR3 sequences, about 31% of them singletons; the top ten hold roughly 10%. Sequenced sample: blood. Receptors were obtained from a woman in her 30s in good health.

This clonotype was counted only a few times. The CDR3 here is CSARDGPNYEQYF. CDR3 in DNA: TGCAGTGCTAGAGATGGACCGAACTACGAGCAGTACTTC. V usage is TRBV20-1 and J usage is TRBJ2-7; D is unresolved. Trimming took 0 bases from V and 3 from J, leaving 9 bases between them. CDR3 size: 13 residues. Germline V lookup: CDR1 DFQATT, CDR2 SNEGSKA (reference sequence).

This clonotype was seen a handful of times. CDR3 in amino acids: CAISDGGDQPQHF. In DNA form, the CDR3 reads TGTGCCATCAGCGACGGGGGTGATCAGCCCCAGCATTTT. This chain connects TRBV10-3 to TRBJ1-5; D possibly corresponds to TRBD1 (5 bases). The V gene lost 6 bases and the J gene lost 5 bases, with 11 bases spanning the gap. CDR3 size: 13 residues. Germline CDR1 reads ENHRY; CDR2 reads SYGVKD.

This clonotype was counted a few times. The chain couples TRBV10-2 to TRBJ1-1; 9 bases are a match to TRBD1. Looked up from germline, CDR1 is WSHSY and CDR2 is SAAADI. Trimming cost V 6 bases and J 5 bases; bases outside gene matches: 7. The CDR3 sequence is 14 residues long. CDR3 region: CASRRGQGFTEAFF. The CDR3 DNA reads TGCGCCAGCAGGAGGGGACAGGGATTTACTGAAGCTTTCTTT.

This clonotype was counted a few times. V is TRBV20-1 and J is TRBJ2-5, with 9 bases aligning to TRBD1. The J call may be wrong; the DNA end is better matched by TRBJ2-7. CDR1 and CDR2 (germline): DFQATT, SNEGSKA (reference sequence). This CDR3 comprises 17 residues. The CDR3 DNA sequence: TGCAGTGCCATATTACCTCTGGACAGGGGAGGGGGCTACGAGCAGTACTTC. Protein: CSAILPLDRGGGYEQYF.

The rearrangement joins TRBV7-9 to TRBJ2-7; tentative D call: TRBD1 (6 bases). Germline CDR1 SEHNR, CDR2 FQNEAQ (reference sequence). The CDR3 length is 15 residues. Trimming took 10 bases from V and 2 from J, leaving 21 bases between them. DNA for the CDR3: TGTGCCATCGAGACCGGGGCAGGGGTGGCCTACGAGCAGTACTTC. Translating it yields CAIETGAGVAYEQYF.

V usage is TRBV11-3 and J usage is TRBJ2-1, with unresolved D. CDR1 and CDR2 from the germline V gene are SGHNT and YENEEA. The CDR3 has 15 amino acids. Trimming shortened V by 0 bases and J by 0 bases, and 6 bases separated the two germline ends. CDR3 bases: TGTGCCAGCAGCTTAGATTTTGGCTCCTACAATGAGCAGTTCTTC. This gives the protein CASSLDFGSYNEQFF.

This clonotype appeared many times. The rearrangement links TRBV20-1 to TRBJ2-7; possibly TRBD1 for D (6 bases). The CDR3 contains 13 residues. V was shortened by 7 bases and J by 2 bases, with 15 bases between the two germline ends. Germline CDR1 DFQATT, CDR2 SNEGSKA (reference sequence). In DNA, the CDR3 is TGCAGTGGAACCGGAAGGGGGACCTACGAGCAGTACTTC. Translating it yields CSGTGRGTYEQYF.

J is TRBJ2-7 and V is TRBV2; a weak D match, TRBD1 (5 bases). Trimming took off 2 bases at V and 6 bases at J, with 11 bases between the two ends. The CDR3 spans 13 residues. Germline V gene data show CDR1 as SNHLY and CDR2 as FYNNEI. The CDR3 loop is CASSELRTGEQYF. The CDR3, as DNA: TGTGCCAGCAGTGAATTGCGTACAGGCGAGCAGTACTTC.